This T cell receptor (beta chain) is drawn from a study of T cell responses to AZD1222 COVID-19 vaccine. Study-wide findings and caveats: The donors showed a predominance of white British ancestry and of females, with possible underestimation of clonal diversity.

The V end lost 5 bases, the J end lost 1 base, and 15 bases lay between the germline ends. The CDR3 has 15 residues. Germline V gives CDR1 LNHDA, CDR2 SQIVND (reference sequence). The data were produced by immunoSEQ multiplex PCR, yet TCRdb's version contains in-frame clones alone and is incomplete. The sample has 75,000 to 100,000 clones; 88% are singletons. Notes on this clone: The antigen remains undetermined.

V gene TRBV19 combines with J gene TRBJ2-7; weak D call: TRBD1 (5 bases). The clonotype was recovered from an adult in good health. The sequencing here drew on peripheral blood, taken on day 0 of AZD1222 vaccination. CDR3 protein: CASSVRQKGSYEQYF. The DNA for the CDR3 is TGTGCCAGTAGTGTGCGACAGAAGGGGTCCTACGAGCAGTACTTC.